What follows are 7 T cell receptor beta chains derived from one specimen sequenced in a study of T cells after yellow fever vaccination. Using its own MiXCR run on the 5' RACE reads, TCRdb lists one record per CDR3 protein. In the table there are 120,000 or so distinct CDR3 sequences, around 15% of which are singletons. The material sequenced was CD8+ T cells sorted from PBMCs, taken 5 days after the yellow fever booster vaccination. These receptor sequences come from a young man who received the YFV17D yellow fever vaccine.

V gene TRBV4-2 combines with J gene TRBJ2-7, with 10 bases lining up with TRBD2. V gave up 1 base and J gave up 0 bases; unmatched junction bases: 9. This CDR3 has 18 amino acids. Germline CDR1 reads LGHNA; CDR2 reads YNFKEQ. The CDR3 region has the DNA TGTGCCAGCAGCCAAGTTACCCTCAAGCGGGGGGGCTCCTACGAGCAGTACTTC. Amino acids: CASSQVTLKRGGSYEQYF.

This clonotype was seen a few times. This chain connects TRBV11-2 to TRBJ2-1, with D tentatively TRBD2 (7 bases). This CDR3 has 16 residues. Germline CDR1 reads SGHAT; CDR2 reads FQNNGV. Trimming removed 5 bases at V and 3 bases at J, with 17 bases between. CDR3 in amino acids: CASSLRRGGFYNEQFF. CDR3 bases: TGTGCCAGCAGCCTAAGGAGGGGGGGATTCTACAATGAGCAGTTCTTC.

This clonotype came up a few times. V gene TRBV19 combines with J gene TRBJ2-3, with 10 bases that match TRBD2. After removal of 3 bases from V and 3 bases from J, the junction contained 6 bases not matched to a gene. Germline lookup yields CDR1 LNHDA and CDR2 SQIVND (reference sequence). CDR3 length equals 16 residues. CDR3 nucleotide sequence: TGTGCCAGTAGTATCACTAGCGGGGTTGCTACAGATACGCAGTATTTT. This gives the protein CASSITSGVATDTQYF.

V gene TRBV2 combines with J gene TRBJ2-3; tentatively, D is TRBD2 (6 bases). CDR1 and CDR2 (germline): SNHLY, FYNNEI. The CDR3 is 15 amino acids. Trimming shortened V by 1 base and J by 6 bases, and 14 bases separated the two germline ends. The CDR3: CASSEGTISGDTQYF. Written as DNA, the CDR3 is TGTGCCAGCAGTGAAGGGACCATCAGCGGGGATACGCAGTATTTT.

This CDR3 reads CASSQDPRGSYNEQFF. In DNA form, the CDR3 reads TGCGCCAGCAGCCAAGATCCGAGGGGGTCCTACAATGAGCAGTTCTTC. V is TRBV4-3 and J is TRBJ2-1; a possible D gene is TRBD1 (6 bases). The CDR3 sequence is 16 residues long. Germline V lookup: CDR1 LGHNA, CDR2 YSLEER. Between the trimmed V and J ends, which lost 0 bases and 1 base, there was a span of 10 bases.

This clonotype has a handful of counts. The chain uses TRBV7-6 and TRBJ2-1; D may be TRBD1 (6 bases). The V gene's germline CDR1 is SGHVS and CDR2 FNYEAQ. The CDR3 totals 15 residues. V lost 2 bases, J lost 6 bases, and 14 bases lay in between. The CDR3 DNA reads TGTGCCAGCAGCTTAAGTCAGGGGATAGGCAATGAGCAGTTCTTC. Translating it yields CASSLSQGIGNEQFF.

This clonotype was seen only a few times. This chain connects TRBV29-1 to TRBJ1-1, with 7 bases lining up with TRBD1. The CDR3 extends over 14 amino acids. The J segment lost 3 bases and the V segment lost 3 bases, leaving 7 bases of the junction unmatched. Per the germline V gene, CDR1 is SQVTM and CDR2 is ANQGSEA. This CDR3 reads CSVDPTGLDTEAFF. DNA of the CDR3: TGCAGCGTTGATCCGACAGGGTTGGACACTGAAGCTTTCTTT.